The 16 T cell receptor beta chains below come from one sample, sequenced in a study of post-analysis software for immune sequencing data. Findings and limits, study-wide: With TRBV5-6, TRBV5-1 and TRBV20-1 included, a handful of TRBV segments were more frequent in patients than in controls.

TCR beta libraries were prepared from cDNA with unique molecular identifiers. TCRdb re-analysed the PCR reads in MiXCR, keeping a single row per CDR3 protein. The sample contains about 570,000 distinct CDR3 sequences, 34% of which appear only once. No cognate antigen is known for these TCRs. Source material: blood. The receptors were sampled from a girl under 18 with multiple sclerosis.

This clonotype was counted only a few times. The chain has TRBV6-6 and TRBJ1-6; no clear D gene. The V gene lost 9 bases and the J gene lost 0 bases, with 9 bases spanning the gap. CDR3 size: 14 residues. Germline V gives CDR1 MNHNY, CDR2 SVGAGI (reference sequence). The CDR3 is CASAGSSYNSPLHF. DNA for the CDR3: TGTGCCAGTGCTGGGAGCTCCTATAATTCACCCCTCCACTTT.

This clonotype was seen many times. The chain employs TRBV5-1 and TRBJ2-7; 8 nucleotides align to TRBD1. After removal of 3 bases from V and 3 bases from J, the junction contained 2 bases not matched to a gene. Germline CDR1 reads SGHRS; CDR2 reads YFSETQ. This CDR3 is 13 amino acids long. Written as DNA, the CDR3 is TGCGCCAGCAGCTCAACAGGGGGCTACGAGCAGTACTTC. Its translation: CASSSTGGYEQYF.

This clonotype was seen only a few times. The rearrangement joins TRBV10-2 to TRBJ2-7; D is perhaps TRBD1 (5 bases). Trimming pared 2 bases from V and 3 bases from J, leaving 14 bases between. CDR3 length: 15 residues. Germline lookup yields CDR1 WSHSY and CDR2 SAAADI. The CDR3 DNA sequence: TGCGCCAGCAGTGAGAGGGGCCTGAGATTCTACGAGCAGTACTTC. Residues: CASSERGLRFYEQYF.

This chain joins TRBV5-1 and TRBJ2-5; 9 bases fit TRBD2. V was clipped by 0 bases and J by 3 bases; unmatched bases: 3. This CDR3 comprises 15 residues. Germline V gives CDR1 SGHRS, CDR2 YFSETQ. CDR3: CASSLAASGEETQYF. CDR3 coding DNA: TGCGCCAGCAGCTTGGCGGCTAGCGGGGAAGAGACCCAGTACTTC.

The CDR3 region is CASSRVKSPNEQFF. As DNA, the CDR3 is TGCGCCAGCAGCCGGGTAAAGTCACCCAATGAGCAGTTCTTC. The rearrangement links TRBV5-1 to TRBJ2-1; D call uncertain. The V end lost 4 bases, the J end lost 6 bases, and 14 bases lay between the germline ends. Germline V gene sequence: CDR1 SGHRS, CDR2 YFSETQ. The CDR3 is made up of 14 amino acids.

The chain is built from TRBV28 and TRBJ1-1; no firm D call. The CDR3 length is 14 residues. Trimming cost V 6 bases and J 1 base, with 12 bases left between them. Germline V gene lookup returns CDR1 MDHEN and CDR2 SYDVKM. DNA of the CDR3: TGTGCCAGCAGGTTCGGTGGACGGAACACTGAAGCTTTCTTT. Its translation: CASRFGGRNTEAFF.

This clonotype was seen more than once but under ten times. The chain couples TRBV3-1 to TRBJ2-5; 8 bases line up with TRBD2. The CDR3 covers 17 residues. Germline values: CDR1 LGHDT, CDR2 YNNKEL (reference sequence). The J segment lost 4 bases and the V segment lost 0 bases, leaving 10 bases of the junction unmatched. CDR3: CASSQDVGRGGRETQYF. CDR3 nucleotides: TGTGCCAGCAGCCAAGATGTGGGTCGGGGGGGCCGAGAGACCCAGTACTTC.

CDR3 in DNA: TGTGCCAGCAGCTTAGTAGCGGGGAGGGGAGAGACCCAGTACTTC. Translation: CASSLVAGRGETQYF. V and J are TRBV7-2 and TRBJ2-5; TRBD2 agrees at 8 bases. Germline V lookup: CDR1 SGHTA, CDR2 FQGNSA. The CDR3 covers 15 residues. The trim removed 1 base at V and 4 bases at J, leaving 5 bases unmatched. The full variable domain, rest sourced from reference TRBV7-2 and TRBJ2-5, is GAGVSQSPSNKVTEKGKDVELRCDPISGHTALYWYRQSLGQGLEFLIYFQGNSAPDKSGLPSDRFSAERTGGSVSTLTIQRTQQEDSAVYLCASSLVAGRGETQYFGPGTRLLVL.

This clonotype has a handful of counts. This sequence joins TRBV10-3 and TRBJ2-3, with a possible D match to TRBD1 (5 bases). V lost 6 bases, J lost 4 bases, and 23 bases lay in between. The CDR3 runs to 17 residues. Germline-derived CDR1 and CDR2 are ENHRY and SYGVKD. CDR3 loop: CAISPSDQGSYADTQYF. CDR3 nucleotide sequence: TGTGCCATCAGCCCCTCCGACCAGGGCTCCTACGCAGATACGCAGTATTTT.

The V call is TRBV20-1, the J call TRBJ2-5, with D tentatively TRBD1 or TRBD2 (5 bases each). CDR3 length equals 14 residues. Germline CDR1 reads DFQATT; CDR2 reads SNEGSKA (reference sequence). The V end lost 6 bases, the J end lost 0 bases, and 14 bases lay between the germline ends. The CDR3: CSATRGAYQETQYF. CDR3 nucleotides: TGCAGTGCCACTCGAGGGGCGTACCAAGAGACCCAGTACTTC.

CDR3 sequence reads: CSVETSSKQFF. The CDR3 coding sequence is TGCAGCGTTGAAACATCTTCCAAGCAGTTCTTC. V usage is TRBV29-1 and J usage is TRBJ2-1; D gene uncertain. V shed 2 bases and J shed 11 bases, with 10 bases lying between them. Germline-derived CDR1 and CDR2 are SQVTM and ANQGSEA. The CDR3 has 11 amino acids.

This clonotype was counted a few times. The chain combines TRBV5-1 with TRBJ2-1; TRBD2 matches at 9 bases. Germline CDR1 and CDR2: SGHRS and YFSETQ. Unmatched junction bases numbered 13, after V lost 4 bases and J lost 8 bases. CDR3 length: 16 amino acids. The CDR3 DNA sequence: TGCGCCAGCAGCAGATCCCTAGCGGGGCTCTCAGATGAGCAGTTCTTC. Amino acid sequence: CASSRSLAGLSDEQFF.

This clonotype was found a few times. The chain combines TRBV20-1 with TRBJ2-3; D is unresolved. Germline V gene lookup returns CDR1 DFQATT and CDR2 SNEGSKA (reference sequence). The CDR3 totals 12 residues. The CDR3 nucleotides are TGCAGCATTAGGGAAAGCACAGATACGCAGTATTTT. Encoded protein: CSIRESTDTQYF.

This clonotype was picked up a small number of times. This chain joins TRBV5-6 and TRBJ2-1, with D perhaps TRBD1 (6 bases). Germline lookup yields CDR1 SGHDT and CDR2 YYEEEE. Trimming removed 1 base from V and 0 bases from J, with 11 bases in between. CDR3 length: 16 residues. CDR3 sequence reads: CASSLWGRPSYNEQFF. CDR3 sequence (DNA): TGTGCCAGCAGCTTGTGGGGGCGCCCCTCCTACAATGAGCAGTTCTTC.

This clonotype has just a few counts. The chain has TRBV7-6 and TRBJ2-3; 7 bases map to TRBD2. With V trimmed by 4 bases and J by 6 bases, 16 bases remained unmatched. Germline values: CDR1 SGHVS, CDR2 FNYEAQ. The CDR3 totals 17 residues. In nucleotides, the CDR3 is TGTGCCAGCAGCTCCCGCCCAGCGGGGAACCTAGGGGATACGCAGTATTTT. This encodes CASSSRPAGNLGDTQYF. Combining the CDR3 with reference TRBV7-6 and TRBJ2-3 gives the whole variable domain GAGVSQSPRYKVTKRGQDVALRCDPISGHVSLYWYRQALGQGPEFLTYFNYEAQQDKSGLPNDRFSAERPEGSISTLTIQRTEQRDSAMYRCASSSRPAGNLGDTQYFGPGTRLTVL.

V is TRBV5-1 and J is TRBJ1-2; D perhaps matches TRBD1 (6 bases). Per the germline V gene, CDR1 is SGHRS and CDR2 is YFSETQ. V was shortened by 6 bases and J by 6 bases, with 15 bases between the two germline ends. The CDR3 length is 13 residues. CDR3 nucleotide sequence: TGCGCCAGCACTCCCGAGGGGGTAGATGGCTACACCTTC. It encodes CASTPEGVDGYTF.